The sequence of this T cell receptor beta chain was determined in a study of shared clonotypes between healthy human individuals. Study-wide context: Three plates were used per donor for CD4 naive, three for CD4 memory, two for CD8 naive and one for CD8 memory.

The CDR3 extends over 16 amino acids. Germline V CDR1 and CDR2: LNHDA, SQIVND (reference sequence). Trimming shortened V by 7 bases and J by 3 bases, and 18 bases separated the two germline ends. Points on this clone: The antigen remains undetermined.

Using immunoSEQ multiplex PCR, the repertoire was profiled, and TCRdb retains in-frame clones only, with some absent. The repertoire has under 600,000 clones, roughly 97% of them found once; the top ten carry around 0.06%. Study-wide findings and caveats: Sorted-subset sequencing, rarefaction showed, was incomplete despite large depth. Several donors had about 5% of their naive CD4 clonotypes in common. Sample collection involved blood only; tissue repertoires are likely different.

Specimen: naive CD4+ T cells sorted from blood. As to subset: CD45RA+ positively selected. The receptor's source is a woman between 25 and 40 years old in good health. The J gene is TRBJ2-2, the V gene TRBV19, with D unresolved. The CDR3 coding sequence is TGTGCCAGTAAATGGCAGTCCAAAAGGGACACCGGGGAGCTGTTTTTT. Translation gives CASKWQSKRDTGELFF.